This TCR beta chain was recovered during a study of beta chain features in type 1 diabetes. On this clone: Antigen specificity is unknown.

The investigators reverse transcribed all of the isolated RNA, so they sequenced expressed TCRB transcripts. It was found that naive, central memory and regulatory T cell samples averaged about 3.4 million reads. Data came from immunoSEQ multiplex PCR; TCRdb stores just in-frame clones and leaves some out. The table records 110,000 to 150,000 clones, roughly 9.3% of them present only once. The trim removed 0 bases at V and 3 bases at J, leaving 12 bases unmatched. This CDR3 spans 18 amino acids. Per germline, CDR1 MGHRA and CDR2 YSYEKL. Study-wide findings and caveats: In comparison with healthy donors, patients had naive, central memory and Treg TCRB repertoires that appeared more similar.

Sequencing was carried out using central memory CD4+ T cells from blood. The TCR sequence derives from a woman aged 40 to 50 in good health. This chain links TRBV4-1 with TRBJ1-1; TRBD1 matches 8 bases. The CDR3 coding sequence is TGCGCCAGCAGCCAAGATCTTCCCGGACAGGGCTTGGACACTGAAGCTTTCTTT. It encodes CASSQDLPGQGLDTEAFF.